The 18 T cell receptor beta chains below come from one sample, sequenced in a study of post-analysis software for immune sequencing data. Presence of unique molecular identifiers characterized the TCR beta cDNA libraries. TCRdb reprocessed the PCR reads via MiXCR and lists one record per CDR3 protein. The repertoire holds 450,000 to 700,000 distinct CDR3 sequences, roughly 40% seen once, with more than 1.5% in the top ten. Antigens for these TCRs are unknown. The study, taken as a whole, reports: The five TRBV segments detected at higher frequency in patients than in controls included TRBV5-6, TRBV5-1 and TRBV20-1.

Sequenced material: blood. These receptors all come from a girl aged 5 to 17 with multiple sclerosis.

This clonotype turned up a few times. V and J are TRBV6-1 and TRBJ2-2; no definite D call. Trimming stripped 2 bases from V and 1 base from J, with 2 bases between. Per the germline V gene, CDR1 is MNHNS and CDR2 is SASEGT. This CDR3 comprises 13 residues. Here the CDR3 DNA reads TGTGCCAGCAGTGAAATGAACACCGGGGAGCTGTTTTTT. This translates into CASSEMNTGELFF.

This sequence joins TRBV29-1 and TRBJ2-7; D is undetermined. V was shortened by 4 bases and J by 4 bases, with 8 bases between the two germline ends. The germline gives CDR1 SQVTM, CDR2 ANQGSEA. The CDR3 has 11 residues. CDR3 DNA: TGCAGCGTTGGACATGAATACGAGCAGTACTTC. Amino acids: CSVGHEYEQYF.

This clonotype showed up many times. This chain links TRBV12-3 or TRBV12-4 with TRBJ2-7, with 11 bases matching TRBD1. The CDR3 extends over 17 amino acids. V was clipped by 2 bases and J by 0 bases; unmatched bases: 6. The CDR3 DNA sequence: TGTGCCAGCAGTTTACTAGCCGGGACAGGGGGCTCCTACGAGCAGTACTTC. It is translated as CASSLLAGTGGSYEQYF.

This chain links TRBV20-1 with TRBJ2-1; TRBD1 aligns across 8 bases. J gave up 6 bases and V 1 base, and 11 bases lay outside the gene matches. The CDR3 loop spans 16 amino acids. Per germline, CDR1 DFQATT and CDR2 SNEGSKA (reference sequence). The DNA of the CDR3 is TGCAGTGCTAGAGCTGACAGGGGCGGACGCTGCAATGAGCAGTTCTTC. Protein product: CSARADRGGRCNEQFF.

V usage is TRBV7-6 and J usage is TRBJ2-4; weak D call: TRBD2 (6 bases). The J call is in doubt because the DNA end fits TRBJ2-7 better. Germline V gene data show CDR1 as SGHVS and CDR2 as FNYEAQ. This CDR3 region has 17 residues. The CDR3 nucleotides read TGTGCCAGCAGCTTAGCGATGGCTCCCCGGAGGGGCTACGAGCAGTACTTC. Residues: CASSLAMAPRRGYEQYF.

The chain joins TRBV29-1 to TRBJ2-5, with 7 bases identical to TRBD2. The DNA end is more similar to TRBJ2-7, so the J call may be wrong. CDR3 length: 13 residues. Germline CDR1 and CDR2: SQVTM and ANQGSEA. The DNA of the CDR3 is TGCAGCGTTGAAGAGGGAGGGAGTGACGAGCAGTACTTC. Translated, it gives CSVEEGGSDEQYF.

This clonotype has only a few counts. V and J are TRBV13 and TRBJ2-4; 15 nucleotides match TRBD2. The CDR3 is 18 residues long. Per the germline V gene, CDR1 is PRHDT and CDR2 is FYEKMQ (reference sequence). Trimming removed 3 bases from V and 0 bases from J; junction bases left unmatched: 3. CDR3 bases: TGTGCCAGCAGCTTCGGGACTAGCGGGAGGAAAGCCAAAAACATTCAGTACTTC. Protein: CASSFGTSGRKAKNIQYF.

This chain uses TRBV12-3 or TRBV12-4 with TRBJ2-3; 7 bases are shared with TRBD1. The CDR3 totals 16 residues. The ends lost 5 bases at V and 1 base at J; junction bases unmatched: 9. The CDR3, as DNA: TGTGCCAGCAGTGTTCTACAGGGGCGAGGCACAGATACGCAGTATTTT. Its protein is CASSVLQGRGTDTQYF.

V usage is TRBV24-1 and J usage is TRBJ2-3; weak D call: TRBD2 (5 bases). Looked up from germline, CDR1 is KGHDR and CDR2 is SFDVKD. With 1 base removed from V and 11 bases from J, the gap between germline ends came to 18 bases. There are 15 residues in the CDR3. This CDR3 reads CATSDFMLEGPRQYF. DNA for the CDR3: TGTGCCACCAGTGATTTTATGCTAGAGGGCCCGAGGCAGTATTTT.

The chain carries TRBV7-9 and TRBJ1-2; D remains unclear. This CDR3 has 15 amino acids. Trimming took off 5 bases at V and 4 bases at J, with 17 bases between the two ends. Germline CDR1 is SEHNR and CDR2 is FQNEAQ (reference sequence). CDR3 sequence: CASSPRAQISYGYTF. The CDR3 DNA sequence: TGTGCCAGCAGCCCCCGGGCCCAAATTAGCTATGGCTACACCTTC.

The CDR3 sequence: CASSPRPQEDSPLHF. CDR3 DNA: TGCGCCAGCAGCCCACGACCTCAAGAGGATTCACCCCTCCACTTT. The chain joins TRBV5-1 to TRBJ1-6, with no clear D. Germline CDR1 and CDR2: SGHRS and YFSETQ. The V end lost 4 bases, the J end lost 8 bases, and 16 bases lay between the germline ends. The CDR3 is 15 amino acids.

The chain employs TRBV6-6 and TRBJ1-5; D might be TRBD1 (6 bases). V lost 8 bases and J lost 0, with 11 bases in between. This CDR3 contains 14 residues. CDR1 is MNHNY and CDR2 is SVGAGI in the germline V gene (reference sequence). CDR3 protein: CASLQGHSNQPQHF. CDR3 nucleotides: TGTGCCAGCCTACAGGGACATAGCAATCAGCCCCAGCATTTT.

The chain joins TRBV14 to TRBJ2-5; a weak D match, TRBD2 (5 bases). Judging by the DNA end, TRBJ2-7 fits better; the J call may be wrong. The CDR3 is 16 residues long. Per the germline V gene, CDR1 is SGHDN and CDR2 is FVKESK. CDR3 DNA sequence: TGTGCCAGCAGCCAAGATCCTTTGAGCGGAACCTACGAGCAGTACTTC. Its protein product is CASSQDPLSGTYEQYF.

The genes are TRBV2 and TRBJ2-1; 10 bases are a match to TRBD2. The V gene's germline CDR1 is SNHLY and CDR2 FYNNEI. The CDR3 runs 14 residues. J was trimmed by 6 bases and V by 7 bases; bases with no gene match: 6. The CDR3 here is CASIGGLAINEQFF. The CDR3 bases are TGTGCCAGCATAGGGGGACTAGCGATCAATGAGCAGTTCTTC.

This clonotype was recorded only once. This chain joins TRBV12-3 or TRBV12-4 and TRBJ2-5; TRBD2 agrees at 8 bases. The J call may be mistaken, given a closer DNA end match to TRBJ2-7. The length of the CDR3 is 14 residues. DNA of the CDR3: TGTGCCAGCAGGATCGGGGTGGCGGGAGGCGAGCAGTACTTC. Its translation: CASRIGVAGGEQYF.

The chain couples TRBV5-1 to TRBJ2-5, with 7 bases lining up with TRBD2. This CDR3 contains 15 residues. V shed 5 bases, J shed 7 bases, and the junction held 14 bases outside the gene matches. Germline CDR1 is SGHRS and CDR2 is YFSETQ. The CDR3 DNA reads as TGCGCCAGCAGTGTGGCCGAGCGGGACCTACGGACCCAGTACTTC. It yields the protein CASSVAERDLRTQYF. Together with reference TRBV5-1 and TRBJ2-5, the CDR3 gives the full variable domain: KAGVTQTPRYLIKTRGQQVTLSCSPISGHRSVSWYQQTPGQGLQFLFEYFSETQRNKGNFPGRFSGRQFSNSRSEMNVSTLELGDSALYLCASSVAERDLRTQYFGPGTRLLVL.

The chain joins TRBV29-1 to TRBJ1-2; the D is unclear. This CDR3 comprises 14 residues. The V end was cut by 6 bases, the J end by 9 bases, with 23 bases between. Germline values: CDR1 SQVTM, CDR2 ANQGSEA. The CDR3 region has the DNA TGCAGCGTCGAGAGTGACGCCGAGCGGTATAGCTACACCTTC. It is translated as CSVESDAERYSYTF.

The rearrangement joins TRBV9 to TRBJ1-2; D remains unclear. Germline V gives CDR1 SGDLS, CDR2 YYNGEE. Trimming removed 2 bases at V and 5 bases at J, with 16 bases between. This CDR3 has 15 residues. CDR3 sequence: CASSVQTGEGYGYTF. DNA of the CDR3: TGTGCCAGCAGCGTCCAAACCGGGGAAGGATATGGCTACACCTTC.